These T cell receptor beta chains were read from a single sample in a study of PD-L1 blockade in urothelial cancer. Clones were read by immunoSEQ multiplex PCR, and TCRdb kept only the in-frame ones, dropping some. Of around 110,000 clones listed, more than 85% are singletons. The input for sequencing was PBMCs, taken around atezolizumab (anti-PD-L1) treatment. Receptor source: a man aged 60-69 years with urothelial cancer. Each CDR3 is given with its conserved first and last residue. D genes are given only for firm matches. Only some rows state a clone size, as once, few, many or a class for expanded clones.

size: -
length: 16
D: TRBD2
V: TRBV5-6
J: TRBJ2-2
DNA: TGTGCCAGCAGCTTGCCCCTAGCGGGAGGAGCCGGGGAGCTGTTTTTT
CDR3: CASSLPLAGGAGELFF

size: -
length: 13
D: -
V: TRBV27
J: TRBJ2-7
DNA: TGTGCCAGCAGTTCGGGGATACGTACCGAGCAGTACTTC
CDR3: CASSSGIRTEQYF

size: -
length: 13
D: -
V: TRBV4-1
J: TRBJ2-7
DNA: TGCGCCAGCAGCCTCGGACGGGGGGCCGAGCAGTACTTC
CDR3: CASSLGRGAEQYF

size: -
length: 13
D: -
V: TRBV19
J: TRBJ2-3
DNA: TGTGCCAGTAGGGCAGCGGACACAGATACGCAGTATTTT
CDR3: CASRAADTDTQYF

size: -
length: 13
D: -
V: TRBV6-5
J: TRBJ1-1
DNA: TGTGCCAGCAGTTACCCCGCTGCGTCGGAAGCTTTCTTT
CDR3: CASSYPAASEAFF

size: -
length: 16
D: -
V: TRBV7-3
J: TRBJ2-2
DNA: TGTGCCAGCAGCTTGGTTGGCCCTTCGAACACCGGGGAGCTGTTTTTT
CDR3: CASSLVGPSNTGELFF

size: -
length: 16
D: TRBD1
V: TRBV27
J: TRBJ2-3
DNA: TGTGCCAGCAGTTTATTCAGGGGGCGACGCACAGATACGCAGTATTTT
CDR3: CASSLFRGRRTDTQYF

size: -
length: 14
D: -
V: TRBV7-2
J: TRBJ2-7
DNA: TGTGCCAGCAGCTTCAGTCGACAGAGCTACGAGCAGTACTTC
CDR3: CASSFSRQSYEQYF

size: -
length: 14
D: TRBD1
V: TRBV28
J: TRBJ1-1
DNA: TGTGCCAGCAGTAAGGGACAGGGCTGGACTGAAGCTTTCTTT
CDR3: CASSKGQGWTEAFF

size: -
length: 17
D: -
V: TRBV4-2
J: TRBJ1-3
DNA: TGTGCCAGCAGCCAAGACGCCCTACCGGGGGTAGGAAACACCATATATTTT
CDR3: CASSQDALPGVGNTIYF

size: -
length: 16
D: -
V: TRBV5-1
J: TRBJ2-3
DNA: TGCGCCAGCAGCGCGGGGGTGGACAGGGTTGCGGATACGCAGTATTTT
CDR3: CASSAGVDRVADTQYF

size: -
length: 14
D: TRBD1
V: TRBV28
J: TRBJ1-2
DNA: TGTGCCAGCAGTTTGGACAGGGAAAACTATGGCTACACCTTC
CDR3: CASSLDRENYGYTF

size: -
length: 15
D: TRBD1
V: TRBV11-2
J: TRBJ2-3
DNA: TGTGCCAGCAGCCAACCGGGACAGGGTTCAGATACGCAGTATTTT
CDR3: CASSQPGQGSDTQYF

size: -
length: 13
D: TRBD1
V: TRBV2
J: TRBJ2-7
DNA: TGTGCCAGCAGTCGCGACAGGGGGTACGAGCAGTACTTC
CDR3: CASSRDRGYEQYF

size: -
length: 13
D: TRBD1
V: TRBV11-3
J: TRBJ2-5
DNA: TGTGCCAGCAGCAGGGACAGCCAAGAGACCCAGTACTTC
CDR3: CASSRDSQETQYF

size: -
length: 12
D: -
V: TRBV11-2
J: TRBJ2-1
DNA: TGTGCCAGCAGCTTAGGCGGGGTTGCGCAGTTCTTC
CDR3: CASSLGGVAQFF

size: -
length: 17
D: TRBD2
V: TRBV15
J: TRBJ2-1
DNA: TGTGCCACCAGCAGAGGAGGGGGACTAGCGGGCTACAATGAGCAGTTCTTC
CDR3: CATSRGGGLAGYNEQFF

size: -
length: 15
D: TRBD1
V: TRBV30
J: TRBJ1-1
DNA: TGTGCCTGGAGTTCTGAACAGGGGGCCGGCACTGAAGCTTTCTTT
CDR3: CAWSSEQGAGTEAFF

size: -
length: 13
D: -
V: TRBV7-9
J: TRBJ1-1
DNA: TGTGCCAGCAGAGAAGCGGGGGGCACTGAAGCTTTCTTT
CDR3: CASREAGGTEAFF

size: few
length: 16
D: TRBD1
V: TRBV5-4
J: TRBJ2-1
DNA: TGTGCCAGCAGCTTGGCCTATAGGACAGGCCAGGATGAGCAGTTCTTC
CDR3: CASSLAYRTGQDEQFF

size: -
length: 14
D: -
V: TRBV2
J: TRBJ2-3
DNA: TGTGCCAGCAGAGACTCCCCCTCCACAGATACGCAGTATTTT
CDR3: CASRDSPSTDTQYF

size: once
length: 15
D: TRBD2
V: TRBV5-8
J: TRBJ2-5
DNA: TGTGCCAGCAGCTTGTCAAGCCTAGCGGAAGGGACCCAGTACTTC
CDR3: CASSLSSLAEGTQYF

size: -
length: 15
D: TRBD1
V: TRBV7-8
J: TRBJ1-5
DNA: TGTGCCAGCAGCTTAGGGGCAGGGGGAAATCAGCCCCAGCATTTT
CDR3: CASSLGAGGNQPQHF

size: -
length: 14
D: TRBD1
V: TRBV28
J: TRBJ1-5
DNA: TGTGCCAGCAGTACCCGCAGGGGGCGGCAGCCCCAGCATTTT
CDR3: CASSTRRGRQPQHF

size: -
length: 11
D: -
V: TRBV30
J: TRBJ2-5
DNA: TGTGCCTGGACGAACAAAGAGACCCAGTACTTC
CDR3: CAWTNKETQYF

size: -
length: 16
D: TRBD1
V: TRBV18
J: TRBJ1-5
DNA: TGTGCCAGCTCACCAAGAGGGGGCGATAGCAATCAGCCCCAGCATTTT
CDR3: CASSPRGGDSNQPQHF

size: -
length: 17
D: -
V: TRBV4-3
J: TRBJ2-2
DNA: TGCGCCAGCAGCCAAGATCGAACTCTCGCGAACACCGGGGAGCTGTTTTTT
CDR3: CASSQDRTLANTGELFF

size: once
length: 15
D: TRBD2
V: TRBV27
J: TRBJ2-1
DNA: TGTGCCAGCAGTACGGGGACTAGCACCTACAATGAGCAGTTCTTC
CDR3: CASSTGTSTYNEQFF

size: -
length: 15
D: TRBD1
V: TRBV28
J: TRBJ1-3
DNA: TGTGCCAGCAGTTTGGGGCAGGGGGTGGGAAACACCATATATTTT
CDR3: CASSLGQGVGNTIYF

size: -
length: 14
D: -
V: TRBV28
J: TRBJ2-1
DNA: TGTGCCAGCAGTTTAATCGGGAGTGGCAATGAGCAGTTCTTC
CDR3: CASSLIGSGNEQFF

size: -
length: 14
D: TRBD1
V: TRBV7-9
J: TRBJ2-4
DNA: TGTGCCAGCAGCCCTGGACAGGGTAAAAACATTCAGTACTTC
CDR3: CASSPGQGKNIQYF

size: -
length: 14
D: TRBD2
V: TRBV6-1
J: TRBJ2-7
DNA: TGTGCCAGCAGGAGGACTAGCGGGAACTACGAGCAGTACTTC
CDR3: CASRRTSGNYEQYF

size: -
length: 14
D: -
V: TRBV9
J: TRBJ1-2
DNA: TGTGCCAGCAGCGTAGACGGGGGAAACTATGGCTACACCTTC
CDR3: CASSVDGGNYGYTF

size: -
length: 15
D: -
V: TRBV28
J: TRBJ1-5
DNA: TGTGCCAGCAGTCCTCCCACAGGGCACAATCAGCCCCAGCATTTT
CDR3: CASSPPTGHNQPQHF

size: few
length: 16
D: -
V: TRBV6-5
J: TRBJ1-6
DNA: TGTGCCAGCAGTTCAGTTCCTGGCAGGGTGAATTCACCCCTCCACTTT
CDR3: CASSSVPGRVNSPLHF

size: once
length: 15
D: -
V: TRBV30
J: TRBJ2-6
DNA: TGTGCCTGGACCACGCAGGGCTCTGGGGCCAACGTCCTGACTTTC
CDR3: CAWTTQGSGANVLTF

size: -
length: 15
D: -
V: TRBV6-4
J: TRBJ2-6
DNA: TGTGCCAGCAGTAATGTCAACTCTGGGGCCAACGTCCTGACTTTC
CDR3: CASSNVNSGANVLTF

size: -
length: 17
D: -
V: TRBV7-9
J: TRBJ1-1
DNA: TGTGCCAGCAGCTTAGCGATGCAGGCGCCTGCTAACACTGAAGCTTTCTTT
CDR3: CASSLAMQAPANTEAFF